The entry below gives a single TCR beta chain sequence along with its context. As yet, its antigen is unknown. These data are taken from a study of T cells in tuberculosis. Turning to the study itself: A South African cohort included IGRA-negative adolescents, latently infected IGRA-positive adolescents and adults with active tuberculosis. Overall study results and limits: Cases with active tuberculosis were adults, while controls were adolescents. Active tuberculosis TCR-alpha repertoires lay closer to GMM-specific TCRs than IGRA-negative controls, suggesting clonal expansion. Active tuberculosis patients had shorter CDR3-alpha; the beta difference was nonsignificant.

Germline values: CDR1 ENHRY, CDR2 SYGVKD. J lost 3 bases, V lost 6 bases, and 3 bases had no gene match. The CDR3 is 13 amino acids. TCRdb's copy holds only in-frame clones and misses some; the assay was immunoSEQ multiplex PCR. Among roughly 45,000 clones listed, 90% to 95% were seen once. The source is a donor between 10 and 35 years old with latent tuberculosis or without tuberculosis infection. Some clones in this sample may be carry-over from other donors' samples. The V and J genes are TRBV10-3 and TRBJ1-2; 8 nucleotides line up with TRBD1. The sample taken for sequencing was PBMCs. In nucleotides, the CDR3 is TGTGCCATCAGCTCGGACAGGGACTATGGCTACACCTTC. Translating it yields CAISSDRDYGYTF.